The rows below give T cell receptor beta chains drawn from one sample of a study of blood T cell repertoires in COVID-19. The protocol was immunoSEQ multiplex PCR, while the TCRdb copy is restricted to in-frame clones and leaves out a portion. This table has about 270,000 clones, approximately 86% appearing once. The specimen was peripheral blood. The receptors were sampled from a middle-aged man with active or convalescent COVID-19. CDR3s include the opening cysteine and the closing phenylalanine or tryptophan. D genes are given only for firm matches. The size field is filled for only some rows; it gives once, few, many or a size class.

TRBJ2-3	TRBD2	-	TRBV9	15	CASSTGTSGTDTQYF	TGTGCCAGCAGCACCGGGACTAGCGGGACAGATACGCAGTATTTT
TRBJ1-5	TRBD1	-	TRBV15	16	CATSRDQTGSYQPQHF	TGTGCCACCAGCAGAGATCAGACAGGGAGCTATCAGCCCCAGCATTTT
TRBJ2-2	TRBD1	few	TRBV14	18	CASSQETAGTDLIGELFF	TGTGCCAGCAGCCAAGAAACGGCTGGGACAGACTTAATCGGGGAGCTGTTTTTT
TRBJ1-2	-	-	TRBV5-6	13	CASSDPRGYGYTF	TGTGCCAGCAGCGATCCTAGGGGCTATGGCTACACCTTC
TRBJ2-3	-	-	TRBV18	15	CASSPPAAYADTQYF	TGTGCCAGCTCACCACCGGCGGCCTACGCAGATACGCAGTATTTT
TRBJ2-1	TRBD1	-	TRBV12-5	14	CASETGSSYNEQFF	TGTGCTAGTGAGACAGGGAGCTCCTACAATGAGCAGTTCTTC
TRBJ1-6	-	-	TRBV9	13	CASSVHPSGPLHF	TGTGCCAGCAGCGTACACCCATCAGGGCCCCTCCACTTT
TRBJ2-1	-	-	TRBV24-1	12	CATSDLRSEQFF	TGTGCCACCAGTGATTTGCGCAGTGAGCAGTTCTTC
TRBJ1-2	-	-	TRBV6-5	13	CASSYGAGPGYTF	TGTGCCAGCAGTTACGGAGCAGGGCCAGGCTACACCTTC
TRBJ2-3	-	-	TRBV24-1	15	CATSDFGGSTDTQYF	TGTGCCACCAGTGATTTTGGAGGGAGCACAGATACGCAGTATTTT
TRBJ2-1	TRBD2	-	TRBV4-1	17	CASSQGPLGTTYNEQFF	TGCGCCAGCAGTCAGGGCCCCCTCGGGACTACTTACAATGAGCAGTTCTTC
TRBJ1-1	-	-	TRBV19	15	CASSMTQGAYTEAFF	TGTGCCAGTAGTATGACTCAGGGCGCGTACACTGAAGCTTTCTTT
TRBJ2-7	-	few	TRBV7-9	12	CASSLERDEQYF	TGTGCCAGCAGCTTAGAGAGAGACGAGCAGTACTTC
TRBJ1-2	-	-	TRBV28	12	CASSPGAYGYTF	TGTGCCAGCAGTCCAGGGGCCTATGGCTACACCTTC
TRBJ1-4	TRBD1	-	TRBV14	16	CASSRNPGQGGGKLFF	TGTGCCAGCAGCCGGAACCCGGGACAGGGGGGAGGAAAACTGTTTTTT
TRBJ1-6	TRBD1	-	TRBV2	14	CASSESRGNSPLHF	TGTGCCAGCAGTGAATCCAGGGGGAATTCACCCCTCCACTTT